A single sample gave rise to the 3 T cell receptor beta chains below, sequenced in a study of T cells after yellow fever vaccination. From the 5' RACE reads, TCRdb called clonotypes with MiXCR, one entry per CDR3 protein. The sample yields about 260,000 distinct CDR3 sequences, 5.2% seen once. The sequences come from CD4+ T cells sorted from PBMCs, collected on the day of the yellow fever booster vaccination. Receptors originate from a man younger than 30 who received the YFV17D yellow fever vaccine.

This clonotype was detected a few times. CDR3: CSAIKDSNQPQHF. For the CDR3, the DNA is TGCAGTGCTATCAAGGACAGCAATCAGCCCCAGCATTTT. V gene TRBV20-1 combines with J gene TRBJ1-5; D gene unclear. Per germline, CDR1 DFQATT and CDR2 SNEGSKA (reference sequence). Trimming pared 4 bases from V and 1 base from J, leaving 8 bases between. CDR3 length: 13 amino acids.

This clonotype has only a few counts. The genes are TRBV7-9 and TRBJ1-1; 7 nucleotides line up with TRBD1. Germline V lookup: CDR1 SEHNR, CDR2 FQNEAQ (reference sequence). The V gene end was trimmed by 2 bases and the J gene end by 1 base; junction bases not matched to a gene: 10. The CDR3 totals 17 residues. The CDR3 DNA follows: TGTGCCAGCAGCTTACCCTTAGGAAGGGGGCGGAACACTGAAGCTTTCTTT. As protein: CASSLPLGRGRNTEAFF.

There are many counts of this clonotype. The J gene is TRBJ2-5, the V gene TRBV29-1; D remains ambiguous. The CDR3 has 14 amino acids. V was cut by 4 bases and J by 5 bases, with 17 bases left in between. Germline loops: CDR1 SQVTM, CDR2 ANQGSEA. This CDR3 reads CSVGSTWRIETQYF. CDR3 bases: TGCAGCGTTGGGTCGACGTGGCGTATTGAGACCCAGTACTTC.